This T cell receptor beta chain was observed in a study of blood T cell repertoires in COVID-19 (TCRdb year 2020). Regarding the complete study: The collaborator samples originated in the United States, Italy and Spain and spanned the acute and convalescent phases of COVID-19. The material from the prospective study consisted of cDNA or gDNA derived from T cells, B-cell-depleted T cells, or PBMCs. Deeply sampled blood TCRbeta repertoires from subjects exposed to, actively infected with, or recovered from COVID-19 were included in the dataset. The repertoires were released in a freely available public database intended as a resource for research on the immune response to SARS-CoV-2. Samples were obtained from the ongoing ImmuneRACE study (first 160 participants) and from 1,254 subjects provided by 6 global collaborators. Nearly every sample came with metadata listing a de-identified subject ID, COVID-19 status, age in years and sex. Where HLA class I and class II types were available, the types were taken from metadata supplied by the sample provider, not from assay-based typing.

For CDR1 and CDR2, the germline V gene (reference sequence) lists LNHNV and YYDKDF. Relative to germline, V is 3 bases shorter and J is 3 bases shorter, with 8 bases between their ends. The CDR3 runs 13 residues from the cysteine to the phenylalanine. Only CDR3 DNA is held: 39 bases, read in frame from base 1. Notes on this clone: Its antigen remains undetermined. Base quality data are lacking; no much larger clone is found one base away.

The research as a whole found: The quantity of clinical and demographic metadata differed by source and by participant and was supplied without curation.

Each collaborating institution followed its own protocols to collect whole blood in K2EDTA tubes. For TCRbeta analysis, collaborators shipped samples as frozen whole blood, isolated PBMCs, or DNA extracted from either of those sample types. TCRbeta CDR3 regions were amplified from genomic DNA using the immunoSEQ Assay, a bias-controlled multiplex PCR. Regarding the original processing steps: The number of nucleated cells in each sample was estimated by amplification of reference gene primers within the assay. To quantify the absolute abundance of each unique TCRbeta CDR3 rearrangement, sequence reads were collapsed and filtered. For each sample, productive Simpson clonality was calculated as the square root of Simpson's diversity index across productive rearrangements. TCRdb carries this immuneACCESS record with in-frame sequences only. Its versions omit some clonotypes, under half of them owing to an unresolved V gene in the studies checked, with the rest unexplained. V and J calls and clone size are given by that table; D and trimming were obtained from the DNA. Here the sample has fewer than 300,000 clones; 82% occur a single time. The ten largest make up roughly 3.1% of the sample.

This chain joins TRBV15 to TRBJ2-5; a weak D assignment points to TRBD2 (5 bases agree). This receptor was obtained from a woman under 30 with acute or convalescent COVID-19. Sequencing used peripheral blood. The nucleotide sequence reads TGTGCCACCAGCAGGGACTTTAAAGAGACCCAGTACTTC. This encodes CATSRDFKETQYF.